The 9 T cell receptor beta chains reported below all come from one sample, sequenced in a study of preoperative IRX-2 immunotherapy in early breast cancer. The assay was immunoSEQ multiplex PCR, and TCRdb's table has in-frame clones only and misses some. The table includes roughly 11,000 clones, 65% to 90% detected once. Indicated treatment: preoperative locoregional IRX-2 cytokine immunotherapy. This specimen consisted of lymph node tissue, obtained before IRX-2 immunotherapy. These receptors were taken from a human donor with breast cancer.

This clone was recorded only once. V and J are TRBV5-1 and TRBJ2-2; D remains unclear. This CDR3 has 14 amino acids. Germline values: CDR1 SGHRS, CDR2 YFSETQ. Trimming cost V 0 bases and J 0 bases, with 3 bases left between them. CDR3 sequence: CASSLDPNTGELFF. The CDR3 DNA is TGCGCCAGCAGCTTGGACCCGAACACCGGGGAGCTGTTTTTT.

The rearrangement joins TRBV12-5 to TRBJ2-2, with D possibly matching TRBD2 (5 bases). CDR1 and CDR2 from the germline V gene are LGHNT and FRNRAP. The length of the CDR3 is 14 residues. The V gene lost 6 bases and the J gene lost 1 base, with 9 bases spanning the gap. The CDR3 sequence: CASGPGMNTGELFF. The CDR3 nucleotides read TGTGCTAGTGGCCCGGGAATGAACACCGGGGAGCTGTTTTTT.

The rearrangement uses TRBV5-1 and TRBJ1-3; D is unresolved. Germline V CDR1 and CDR2: SGHRS, YFSETQ. The CDR3 has 16 residues. V lost 1 base and J lost 0, with 11 bases in between. DNA of the CDR3: TGCGCCAGCAGCTTGTTCGACGGCATCTCTGGAAACACCATATATTTT. Translated, it gives CASSLFDGISGNTIYF. The variable domain in full, with the rest retrieved from reference TRBV5-1 and TRBJ1-3, is KAGVTQTPRYLIKTRGQQVTLSCSPISGHRSVSWYQQTPGQGLQFLFEYFSETQRNKGNFPGRFSGRQFSNSRSEMNVSTLELGDSALYLCASSLFDGISGNTIYFGEGSWLTVV.

V usage is TRBV28 and J usage is TRBJ1-5; TRBD1 agrees at 8 bases. CDR1 is MDHEN and CDR2 is SYDVKM in the germline V gene. The CDR3 has 16 amino acids. V lost 5 bases, J lost 4 bases, and 10 bases stayed unmatched. Written as DNA, the CDR3 is TGTGCCAGCAGTCGTACCGGGACAGGCCTAAATCAGCCCCAGCATTTT. As protein: CASSRTGTGLNQPQHF.

V is TRBV19 and J is TRBJ2-1; 13 nucleotides agree with TRBD2. The trim removed 5 bases at V and 7 bases at J, leaving 5 bases unmatched. Germline V gives CDR1 LNHDA, CDR2 SQIVND (reference sequence). This CDR3 is 15 amino acids long. The CDR3, as DNA: TGTGCCAGTAGTTCCGGGACTAGCGGGGCGAATGAGCAGTTCTTC. This translates into CASSSGTSGANEQFF. The full variable domain, its missing parts supplied by reference TRBV19 and TRBJ2-1, is DGGITQSPKYLFRKEGQNVTLSCEQNLNHDAMYWYRQDPGQGLRLIYYSQIVNDFQKGDIAEGYSVSREKKESFPLTVTSAQKNPTAFYLCASSSGTSGANEQFFGPGTRLTVL.

This clone was detected only a few times. V is TRBV11-3 and J is TRBJ2-5; the D call may be TRBD1 or TRBD2 (5 bases each). The CDR3 length is 14 residues. The germline V gene encodes CDR1 SGHNT and CDR2 YENEEA. Trimming took 5 bases from V and 3 from J, leaving 13 bases between them. DNA for the CDR3: TGTGCCAGCAGCCCCCCGGGGCGGGAAGAGACCCAGTACTTC. This sequence encodes CASSPPGREETQYF. The whole variable domain, remainder taken from reference TRBV11-3 and TRBJ2-5, is EAGVVQSPRYKIIEKKQPVAFWCNPISGHNTLYWYLQNLGQGPELLIRYENEEAVDDSQLPKDRFSAERLKGVDSTLKIQPAELGDSAVYLCASSPPGREETQYFGPGTRLLVL.

This chain joins TRBV6-8 and TRBJ2-1; possibly TRBD1 for D (6 bases). The V gene's germline CDR1 is MNHGY and CDR2 SAAAGT. This CDR3 region has 13 residues. V was cut by 5 bases and J by 2 bases, with 7 bases left in between. The CDR3 DNA reads as TGTGCCAGCAGTCGGGACACCTACAATGAGCAGTTCTTC. Translation: CASSRDTYNEQFF.

This chain connects TRBV29-1 to TRBJ2-2, with 10 bases that match TRBD1. V dropped 3 bases and J dropped 6; count of bases not matched to a gene: 4. The germline CDR1 and CDR2 sequences are SQVTM and ANQGSEA. This CDR3 region has 14 residues. The CDR3 nucleotides read TGCAGCGTTGATACCGGGACAGGGGCCGGGGAGCTGTTTTTT. Translated: CSVDTGTGAGELFF.

The rearrangement uses TRBV28 and TRBJ2-1; 9 bases map to TRBD1. CDR1 is MDHEN, CDR2 SYDVKM, per germline. The length of the CDR3 is 15 residues. Trimming took 6 bases from V and 6 from J; bases not matched to a gene: 9. The CDR3 loop is CASRDAGTGFNEQFF. DNA for the CDR3: TGTGCCAGCAGGGATGCCGGGACAGGGTTCAATGAGCAGTTCTTC.